This is a list of T cell receptor beta chains from one sample in a study of a mutant IDH1 vaccine in newly diagnosed glioma. Some clones are missing from TCRdb's copy, which holds only in-frame ones; the method was immunoSEQ multiplex PCR. The sample consists of about 98,000 clones, roughly 90% of them appearing once. The sequences come from PBMCs, collected from a glioma patient treated with radiotherapy, temozolomide or both. All receptors come from a woman in her forties or fifties with glioma. The CDR3 runs from the conserved cysteine through the conserved F or W. D genes are given only for firm matches. Rows give clone size only sometimes, using once, few, many, or a class for an expanded clone.

j_gene	abundance	d_gene	v_gene	CDR3aa	CDR3nt
TRBJ2-2	-	TRBD1	TRBV14	CASSQGHTGASGGELFF	TGTGCCAGCAGCCAGGGTCACACAGGGGCCAGTGGCGGGGAGCTGTTTTTT
TRBJ2-1	-	TRBD2	TRBV7-9	CASSLGTSGDNEQFF	TGTGCCAGCAGCTTAGGGACTAGCGGCGACAATGAGCAGTTCTTC
TRBJ2-5	-	-	TRBV30	CAWSQMVVKTQYF	TGTGCCTGGAGTCAGATGGTAGTGAAGACCCAGTACTTC
TRBJ2-1	-	TRBD1	TRBV5-1	CASSPGQSSYNEQFF	TGCGCCAGCAGCCCGGGACAGAGCTCCTACAATGAGCAGTTCTTC
TRBJ2-7	-	TRBD1	TRBV7-9	CASSHTGTGGEQYF	TGTGCCAGCAGCCACACCGGGACAGGGGGCGAGCAGTACTTC
TRBJ2-3	-	TRBD2	TRBV9	CASSDTSGRASDTQYF	TGTGCCAGCAGCGATACTAGCGGGAGGGCCTCAGATACGCAGTATTTT
TRBJ1-1	-	TRBD1	TRBV5-1	CASSSRGLSTEAFF	TGCGCCAGCAGCTCCAGGGGGCTGAGCACTGAAGCTTTCTTT
TRBJ2-1	-	-	TRBV7-2	CASSHTSGLVWDEQFF	TGTGCCAGCAGCCACACTTCCGGGCTAGTTTGGGATGAGCAGTTCTTC
TRBJ1-6	few	-	TRBV11-2	CASSLGGSPLHF	TGTGCCAGCAGCTTAGGGGGCTCACCCCTCCACTTT
TRBJ2-7	once	-	TRBV28	CASSLRLEQYF	TGTGCCAGCAGTTTAAGGCTCGAGCAGTACTTC
TRBJ1-2	-	-	TRBV5-6	CASSSRGLSYGYTF	TGTGCCAGCAGCTCCCGTGGACTGAGCTATGGCTACACCTTC
TRBJ2-4	-	-	TRBV5-4	CTIEGKGDKNIQYF	TGTACTATCGAGGGAAAAGGCGACAAAAACATTCAGTACTTC
TRBJ1-4	-	TRBD1	TRBV6-5	CASSYSGTGGEKLFF	TGTGCCAGCAGTTACAGCGGGACAGGGGGAGAAAAACTGTTTTTT
TRBJ1-2	-	TRBD1	TRBV6-6	CASTLPTGLNYGYTF	TGTGCCAGCACCCTACCGACAGGGCTGAACTATGGCTACACCTTC
TRBJ2-7	-	TRBD1	TRBV29-1	CSVIGTGGVEQYF	TGCAGCGTCATAGGGACAGGGGGGGTCGAGCAGTACTTC
TRBJ2-1	-	-	TRBV5-5	CASSLIGGANEQFF	TGTGCCAGCAGCTTAATTGGTGGGGCCAATGAGCAGTTCTTC
TRBJ2-5	-	-	TRBV29-1	CSVEQGEETQYF	TGCAGCGTAGAACAGGGTGAAGAGACCCAGTACTTC
TRBJ2-6	-	-	TRBV29-1	CSAGPSSGANVLTF	TGCAGCGCAGGACCGAGCTCTGGGGCCAACGTCCTGACTTTC
TRBJ2-5	-	TRBD2	TRBV9	CASSSYGRAGETQYF	TGTGCCAGCAGCTCCTACGGGAGGGCCGGGGAGACCCAGTACTTC
TRBJ2-1	-	-	TRBV5-1	CASSLEPNNEQFF	TGCGCCAGCAGCTTGGAGCCGAACAATGAGCAGTTCTTC
TRBJ1-5	few	-	TRBV28	CASEADDQPQHF	TGTGCCAGCGAGGCAGACGATCAGCCCCAGCATTTT
TRBJ2-1	once	-	TRBV5-1	CASSLARVDNEQFF	TGCGCCAGCAGCTTGGCCAGGGTCGACAATGAGCAGTTCTTC
TRBJ1-1	-	TRBD1	TRBV9	CASSPRQGRWTEAFF	TGTGCCAGCAGTCCTCGACAGGGGAGGTGGACTGAAGCTTTCTTT
TRBJ2-7	-	TRBD2	TRBV15	CATSRVSGSSYEQYF	TGTGCCACCAGTAGGGTTAGCGGGAGCTCCTACGAGCAGTACTTC
TRBJ2-7	-	TRBD2	TRBV9	CASSVSGRDEQYF	TGTGCCAGCAGCGTTAGCGGGAGGGACGAGCAGTACTTC
TRBJ1-1	few	-	TRBV12-5	CASGFMAPFMNTEAFF	TGTGCTAGTGGTTTCATGGCACCGTTCATGAACACTGAAGCTTTCTTT
TRBJ1-4	few	-	TRBV7-6	CASSRTTGKLFF	TGTGCCAGCAGCCGAACGACAGGAAAACTGTTTTTT
TRBJ2-7	-	-	TRBV9	CASSAQDTSYEQYF	TGTGCCAGCAGCGCTCAAGACACCTCCTACGAGCAGTACTTC
TRBJ2-2	-	-	TRBV7-3	CASRQGRPNTGELFF	TGTGCCAGCCGCCAGGGGAGGCCCAACACCGGGGAGCTGTTTTTT
TRBJ2-7	-	TRBD1	TRBV5-6	CASSPDRGYEQYF	TGTGCCAGCAGCCCAGACAGGGGCTACGAGCAGTACTTC
TRBJ2-7	few	-	TRBV7-2	CASSLGLAVSYEQYF	TGTGCCAGCAGCTTAGGGTTAGCGGTCTCCTACGAGCAGTACTTC
TRBJ2-1	once	-	TRBV10-3	CAISGRDSDYNEQFF	TGTGCCATCAGTGGTCGGGACTCCGACTACAATGAGCAGTTCTTC
TRBJ2-3	-	-	TRBV21-1	CARGGDTQYF	TGTGCCAGGGGGGGAGATACGCAGTATTTT
TRBJ2-1	-	TRBD1	TRBV7-8	CASSLSTGGEQFF	TGTGCCAGCAGCTTATCTACAGGGGGTGAGCAGTTCTTC
TRBJ1-5	-	-	TRBV7-2	CASSYRDNQPQHF	TGTGCCAGCAGCTACAGGGACAATCAGCCCCAGCATTTT
TRBJ2-1	once	-	TRBV7-8	CASSFLAGGQFF	TGTGCCAGCAGCTTCTTAGCTGGCGGGCAGTTCTTC
TRBJ2-2	-	-	TRBV2	CASIPGAHTTGELFF	TGTGCCAGCATTCCGGGAGCCCACACCACCGGGGAGCTGTTTTTT